This T cell receptor beta chain was found in a study of cytomegalovirus exposure and HLA in healthy donors. On the study more broadly: From HLA-typed donors, an early data release held roughly 89 million unique TCRs. The study placed around 85% of its approximately 430 genotyped donors in the Caucasian-associated ancestry cluster.

This clone was observed a single time. Its antigen is as yet unknown. J lost 6 bases, V lost 0 bases, and 19 bases had no gene match. Germline V lookup: CDR1 KGHSY, CDR2 FQNENV. CDR3 length: 19 amino acids. Study observations and caveats: It was taken for granted in presence/absence analyses that sequencing depth across donors was roughly uniform.

The PCR employed 60 Vbeta primers together with 13 Jbeta primers. In the authors' methods: An analysis that came later counted 70 million to 100 million unique TCR beta chains, around 12 million shared. Method: immunoSEQ multiplex PCR; TCRdb's copy keeps in-frame clones and lacks some. V, J and clone size derive from that table, while D and trimming were established from the DNA sequence. The repertoire holds fewer than 120,000 clones, with around 83% as singletons. This sequence joins TRBV16 and TRBJ1-1; TRBD1 matches at 7 bases. This TCR was recovered from a woman aged 60-70 years in good health and CMV-seropositive. Sequencing was performed on PBMCs. As DNA, the CDR3 is TGTGCCAGCAGCCAATCAATTCTTATCACAGGGGACGGTAACCCTGAAGCTTTCTTT. Its translation is CASSQSILITGDGNPEAFF.